Shown below are 26 T cell receptor beta chains from a single sample sequenced in a study of Tregs in tolerant kidney transplant recipients. Profiling relied on immunoSEQ multiplex PCR, and the TCRdb table lists in-frame clones only, not all of them. The data show 50,000 to 65,000 clones, 80% to 90% seen once. The nonmyeloablative bone marrow transplants came from related graft donors, with transient mixed chimerism. The specimen comprised CD4+ T cells from blood (PBMCs), sampled 6 months after the transplant. The receptors stem from a human patient who received a combined kidney and bone marrow transplant. The T cells may come from the graft donor.

This chain uses TRBV15 with TRBJ2-1; 11 nucleotides agree with TRBD2. Germline loops: CDR1 LNHNV, CDR2 YYDKDF (reference sequence). CDR3 size: 14 residues. The ends lost 7 bases at V and 8 bases at J; junction bases unmatched: 7. The CDR3 DNA reads TGTGCCACCAAAGTAACTAGCGGGAGTTATGAGCAGTTCTTC. Amino acids: CATKVTSGSYEQFF.

This clone is a singleton in its sample. A junction end diverges from the germline sequence, so it may reflect a read error. The same CDR3 can be traced to other DNA sequences in this sample. The gene calls are TRBV13 and TRBJ1-6; 9 nucleotides line up with TRBD1. The CDR3 extends over 15 amino acids. Germline CDR1 PRHDT, CDR2 FYEKMQ (reference sequence). CDR3 loop: CASSFKTGGNSPLHF. The CDR3 nucleotides are TGTGCCAGCAGCTTCAAGACAGGGGGAAATTCCCCCCTCCACTTT.

This clone was picked up one time. The V call is TRBV5-1, the J call TRBJ2-3; TRBD1 agrees at 7 bases. The CDR3 is made up of 16 amino acids. Germline-derived CDR1 and CDR2 are SGHRS and YFSETQ. Trimming cost V 2 bases and J 3 bases; bases outside gene matches: 9. The CDR3 is CASSLQGYVRTDTQYF. The DNA for the CDR3 is TGCGCCAGCAGCTTACAGGGGTATGTACGGACAGATACGCAGTATTTT.

The chain recombines TRBV28 with TRBJ2-7; a possible D gene is TRBD2 (6 bases). The ends were cut back, 8 bases at V and 7 bases at J, with 18 bases in the middle. Germline CDR1 MDHEN, CDR2 SYDVKM. The CDR3 is 13 amino acids. CDR3 residues: CASGGTAMGEQYF. Here the CDR3 DNA reads TGTGCCAGCGGGGGGACCGCCATGGGGGAGCAGTACTTC. Full variable domain (rest looked up from reference TRBV28 and TRBJ2-7): DVKVTQSSRYLVKRTGEKVFLECVQDMDHENMFWYRQDPGLGLRLIYFSYDVKMKEKGDIPEGYSVSREKKERFSLILESASTNQTSMYLCASGGTAMGEQYFGPGTRLTVT.

This clone was seen once. CDR3 nucleotides: TGTGCCAGCAGCCCCTCCTGGTCTAGCGGGACGGATACGCAGTATTTT. This codes for CASSPSWSSGTDTQYF. This chain links TRBV11-3 with TRBJ2-3; 9 bases agree with TRBD2. CDR1 and CDR2 from the germline V gene are SGHNT and YENEEA. The length of the CDR3 is 16 residues. The V gene end was trimmed by 5 bases and the J gene end by 6 bases; junction bases not matched to a gene: 12. Full variable domain (rest looked up from reference TRBV11-3 and TRBJ2-3): EAGVVQSPRYKIIEKKQPVAFWCNPISGHNTLYWYLQNLGQGPELLIRYENEEAVDDSQLPKDRFSAERLKGVDSTLKIQPAELGDSAVYLCASSPSWSSGTDTQYFGPGTRLTVL.

The rearrangement uses TRBV7-9 and TRBJ2-5, with D tentatively TRBD1 (5 bases). The V gene lost 3 bases and the J gene lost 2 bases, with 13 bases spanning the gap. CDR3 length: 15 amino acids. Per germline, CDR1 SEHNR and CDR2 FQNEAQ (reference sequence). The DNA of the CDR3 is TGTGCCAGCAGCTTCGATCGGACATTTCAAGAGACCCAGTACTTC. Translated: CASSFDRTFQETQYF.

V is TRBV18 and J is TRBJ1-1; 8 bases are a match to TRBD1. CDR1 is KGHSH, CDR2 LQKENI, per germline. With V trimmed by 3 bases and J by 4 bases, 4 bases remained unmatched. The CDR3 consists of 14 residues. Here the CDR3 reads CASSPETGVTEAFF. CDR3 in DNA: TGTGCCAGCTCACCCGAGACAGGGGTCACTGAAGCTTTCTTT. Full variable domain (remainder filled in from reference TRBV18 and TRBJ1-1): NAGVMQNPRHLVRRRGQEARLRCSPMKGHSHVYWYRQLPEEGLKFMVYLQKENIIDESGMPKERFSAEFPKEGPSILRIQQVVRGDSAAYFCASSPETGVTEAFFGQGTRLTVV.

The V and J genes are TRBV11-2 and TRBJ1-1; possibly TRBD1 for D (6 bases). CDR3 length: 16 amino acids. V was pared by 4 bases and J by 2 bases, with 17 bases between. Per the germline V gene, CDR1 is SGHAT and CDR2 is FQNNGV. CDR3 in amino acids: CASSSSYTGINTEAFF. The DNA of the CDR3 is TGTGCCAGCAGCTCATCCTATACAGGGATAAACACTGAAGCTTTCTTT. The full variable domain, with the rest looked up from reference TRBV11-2 and TRBJ1-1, is EAGVAQSPRYKIIEKRQSVAFWCNPISGHATLYWYQQILGQGPKLLIQFQNNGVVDDSQLPKDRFSAERLKGVDSTLKIQPAKLEDSAVYLCASSSSYTGINTEAFFGQGTRLTVV.

This rearrangement joins TRBV7-7 to TRBJ2-5, with D possibly being TRBD2 (6 bases). V was trimmed by 1 base and J by 2 bases, leaving 14 bases between them. The CDR3 contains 16 residues. Germline CDR1 SSHAT, CDR2 FNYEAQ (reference sequence). CDR3 DNA sequence: TGTGCCAGCAGCTTAGGGGGTCGTCGGGGGCAAGAGACCCAGTACTTC. This sequence encodes CASSLGGRRGQETQYF.

The chain combines TRBV6-6 with TRBJ2-5; 9 bases agree with TRBD1. With the DNA end fitting TRBJ2-7 better, the J assignment may be wrong. The CDR3 extends over 16 amino acids. CDR1 MNHNY and CDR2 SVGAGI come from the germline V gene (reference sequence). The CDR3 loop reads CASRDSMGQGLDEQYF. The CDR3 DNA follows: TGTGCCAGCAGAGACAGTATGGGACAGGGTCTCGACGAGCAGTACTTC.

V and J are TRBV4-3 and TRBJ2-3; TRBD2 is a possible D gene (6 bases). V lost 2 bases and J 5 bases, leaving 11 bases between the germline ends. CDR1 is LGHNA, CDR2 YSLEER, per germline. This CDR3 has 14 amino acids. The CDR3 bases are TGCGCCAGCAGCCAACAGGGAGGAGGAGATACGCAGTATTTT. Its translation: CASSQQGGGDTQYF.

The rearrangement uses TRBV7-9 and TRBJ2-6; no clear D. The CDR3 extends over 15 amino acids. The germline V gene has CDR1 SEHNR and CDR2 FQNEAQ (reference sequence). V lost 1 base to trimming and J lost 0 bases, with 4 bases between them. CDR3 bases: TGTGCCAGCAGCTTAGTAGTCTCTGGGGCCAACGTCCTGACTTTC. As protein: CASSLVVSGANVLTF.

The J gene is TRBJ2-2, the V gene TRBV2, with TRBD2 matching over 15 bases. Germline-derived CDR1 and CDR2 are SNHLY and FYNNEI. This CDR3 is built from 15 residues. With V trimmed by 6 bases and J by 7 bases, 3 bases remained unmatched. The CDR3 sequence: CASRGLAGGYGELFF. As DNA, the CDR3 is TGTGCCAGCAGGGGACTAGCGGGAGGTTACGGGGAGCTGTTTTTT.

The chain uses TRBV30 and TRBJ2-5; a possible D gene is TRBD2 (5 bases). Per the germline V gene, CDR1 is GTSNPN and CDR2 is SVGIG (reference sequence). The CDR3 sequence is 15 residues long. V lost 0 bases, J lost 0 bases, and 11 bases lay in between. DNA of the CDR3: TGTGCCTGGAGTGTGTCTAGCCCAGACCAAGAGACCCAGTACTTC. Protein: CAWSVSSPDQETQYF.

This chain links TRBV7-3 with TRBJ2-2; weak D call: TRBD2 (6 bases). The CDR3 has 14 residues. The germline V gene encodes CDR1 SGHTA and CDR2 FQGTGA. The germline V and J ends were trimmed by 6 bases and 2 bases, with 10 bases remaining between them. As DNA, the CDR3 is TGTGCCAGCAGGGGACTTCCTAACACCGGGGAGCTGTTTTTT. It yields the protein CASRGLPNTGELFF.

V is TRBV11-2 and J is TRBJ2-3, with D possibly matching TRBD2 (6 bases). Germline lookup yields CDR1 SGHAT and CDR2 FQNNGV. The V and J ends lost 5 bases and 5 bases respectively, with 11 bases between them. This CDR3 is built from 13 residues. The CDR3 coding sequence is TGTGCCAGCAGCCCTATCGGGAGAGATACGCAGTATTTT. As protein: CASSPIGRDTQYF.

The V gene is TRBV12-5, the J gene TRBJ1-1; 9 bases are shared with TRBD1. Germline-derived CDR1 and CDR2 are LGHNT and FRNRAP. After removal of 6 bases from V and 4 bases from J, the junction contained 15 bases not matched to a gene. The CDR3 is made up of 17 amino acids. In DNA form, the CDR3 reads TGTGCTAGTGGCACCTTAACCGGGACAGGGTTCGGCACTGAAGCTTTCTTT. It codes for CASGTLTGTGFGTEAFF.

The chain's CDR3 is CASSYSGGSGANVLTF. CDR3 nucleotide sequence: TGTGCCAGCAGTTACTCAGGGGGCTCCGGGGCCAACGTCCTGACTTTC. The V and J genes are TRBV6-5 and TRBJ2-6; 7 nucleotides line up with TRBD1. The ends lost 0 bases at V and 4 bases at J; junction bases unmatched: 3. The CDR3 length is 16 residues. CDR1 and CDR2 (germline): MNHEY, SVGAGI.

The V and J genes are TRBV10-3 and TRBJ1-2, with TRBD1 as a possible D gene (5 bases). CDR3 length: 15 amino acids. Trimming removed 8 bases at V and 3 bases at J, with 19 bases between. Germline V gene sequence: CDR1 ENHRY, CDR2 SYGVKD. Here the CDR3 DNA reads TGTGCCATCGGACGTAGGCAGGGATCCGACTATGGCTACACCTTC. It yields the protein CAIGRRQGSDYGYTF.

The chain recombines TRBV9 with TRBJ2-7, with TRBD1 as a possible D gene (5 bases). Deletions cut 0 bases from V and 4 bases from J, with 17 bases between. CDR1 and CDR2 from the germline V gene are SGDLS and YYNGEE. The length of the CDR3 is 16 residues. CDR3 DNA: TGTGCCAGCAGCGTAGATGGCTGGGGAAACAGGTACGAGCAGTACTTC. This codes for CASSVDGWGNRYEQYF.

The chain couples TRBV11-3 to TRBJ2-3, with no clear D. Trimming took off 2 bases at V and 2 bases at J, with 8 bases between the two ends. Looked up from germline, CDR1 is SGHNT and CDR2 is YENEEA. The CDR3 sequence is 14 residues long. The CDR3 region has the DNA TGTGCCAGCAGCTTAATGCGGAACACAGATACGCAGTATTTT. This gives the protein CASSLMRNTDTQYF.

This clone was recorded a few times. The V and J genes are TRBV7-6 and TRBJ1-1; D unclear. From germline, CDR1 is SGHVS and CDR2 FNYEAQ. Trimming cost V 2 bases and J 8 bases, with 12 bases left between them. The CDR3 length is 13 residues. CDR3 loop: CASSLRNEREAFF. The CDR3 DNA sequence: TGTGCCAGCAGCTTAAGGAACGAGAGGGAAGCTTTCTTT.

The chain carries TRBV4-1 and TRBJ1-4, with D possibly being TRBD1 (5 bases). The CDR3 consists of 15 residues. The ends were cut back, 2 bases at V and 5 bases at J, with 12 bases in the middle. Germline CDR1 is MGHRA and CDR2 is YSYEKL. The CDR3 DNA reads as TGCGCCAGCAGCCAACTGGGACTGGGAAATGAAAAACTGTTTTTT. Amino acid sequence: CASSQLGLGNEKLFF.

V usage is TRBV5-1 and J usage is TRBJ2-3; 11 bases match TRBD2. Germline CDR1 is SGHRS and CDR2 is YFSETQ. The V gene end was trimmed by 5 bases and the J gene end by 4 bases; junction bases not matched to a gene: 9. The CDR3 runs to 16 residues. The CDR3 DNA reads TGCGCCAGCAGACGTTCTAGCGGGGGGCCTGCAGATACGCAGTATTTT. Translating gives CASRRSSGGPADTQYF.

CDR3 nucleotide sequence: TGCGCCAGCAGCTTCGGACAGGGTTTGGGCACTGAAGCTTTCTTT. Its protein product is CASSFGQGLGTEAFF. The chain links TRBV5-1 to TRBJ1-1; TRBD1 aligns across 8 bases. The junction had 7 bases not matched to a gene; V was cut back by 2 bases and J by 4 bases. Germline values: CDR1 SGHRS, CDR2 YFSETQ. The CDR3 consists of 15 residues.

The genes are TRBV4-2 and TRBJ2-1; TRBD2 agrees at 12 bases. The CDR3 is 19 amino acids. V lost 1 base, J lost 8 bases, and 15 bases stayed unmatched. CDR1 and CDR2 from the germline V gene are LGHNA and YNFKEQ. The CDR3 nucleotides read TGTGCCAGCAGCCAAGGGTTATTGGCTAGCGGGAGGGCCTTGGATGAGCAGTTCTTC. Its protein is CASSQGLLASGRALDEQFF.